A few counts support the clone carrying this T cell receptor (beta chain). As yet, its antigen is unknown. The data stem from a study of T cell repertoires in cytomegalovirus infection. The CDR3 runs to 14 residues. The junction had 9 bases not matched to a gene; V was cut back by 5 bases and J by 9 bases. Germline loops: CDR1 SGHTA, CDR2 FQGTGA. TCRdb independently ran MiXCR on the reads; one entry per CDR3 protein. The sample has about a million distinct CDR3 sequences; approximately 30% are singletons. The rearrangement joins TRBV7-3 to TRBJ2-2, with 7 bases identical to TRBD1. The TCR sequence derives from a human donor in good health (CMV status not recorded). Some clones in this sample may be carry-over from other donors' samples. The specimen was cultured CD8+ T cells from PBMCs, collected from culture after CMV antigen stimulation. The CDR3 DNA follows: TGTGCCAGCAGCGTGACAGGGCCCGGTCGGGAGCTGTTTTTT. It codes for CASSVTGPGRELFF. Together with reference TRBV7-3 and TRBJ2-2, the CDR3 gives the full variable domain: GAGVSQTPSNKVTEKGKYVELRCDPISGHTALYWYRQSLGQGPEFLIYFQGTGAADDSGLPNDRFFAVRPEGSVSTLKIQRTERGDSAVYLCASSVTGPGRELFFGEGSRLTVL.